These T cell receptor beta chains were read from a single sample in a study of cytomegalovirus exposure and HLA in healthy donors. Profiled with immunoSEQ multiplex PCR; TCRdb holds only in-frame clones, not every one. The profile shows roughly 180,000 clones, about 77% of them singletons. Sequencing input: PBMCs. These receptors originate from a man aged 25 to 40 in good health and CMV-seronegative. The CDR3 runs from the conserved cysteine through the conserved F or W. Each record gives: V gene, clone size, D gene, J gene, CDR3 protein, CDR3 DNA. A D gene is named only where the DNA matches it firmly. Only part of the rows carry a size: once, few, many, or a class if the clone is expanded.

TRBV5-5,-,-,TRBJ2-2,CASSFRRRGGRGGELFF,TGTGCCAGCAGCTTCCGCAGGCGGGGCGGTAGGGGCGGGGAGCTGTTTTTT
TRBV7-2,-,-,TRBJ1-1,CASSPAGGGTEAFF,TGTGCCAGCAGCCCCGCGGGGGGGGGCACTGAAGCTTTCTTT
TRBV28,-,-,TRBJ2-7,CASSLYSEYEQYF,TGTGCCAGCAGTTTATACAGTGAATACGAGCAGTACTTC
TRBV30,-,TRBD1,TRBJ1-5,CAWSAGQGGGQPQHF,TGTGCCTGGAGTGCGGGACAGGGAGGAGGCCAGCCCCAGCATTTT
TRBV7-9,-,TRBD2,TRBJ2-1,CASSSGLAGANEQFF,TGTGCCAGCAGCTCGGGACTAGCGGGAGCCAATGAGCAGTTCTTC
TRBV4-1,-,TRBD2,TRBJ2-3,CASSQGLAAGDTQYF,TGCGCCAGCAGCCAAGGACTAGCGGCGGGAGATACGCAGTATTTT
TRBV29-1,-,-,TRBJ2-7,CSVESGGSEQYF,TGCAGCGTTGAATCTGGAGGTAGTGAGCAGTACTTC
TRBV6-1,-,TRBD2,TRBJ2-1,CASSGTSGSDEQFF,TGTGCCAGCAGTGGGACTAGCGGGAGCGATGAGCAGTTCTTC
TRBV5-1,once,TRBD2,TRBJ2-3,CASSSRRSSGGADTQYF,TGCGCCAGCAGCTCAAGACGTTCTAGCGGGGGCGCAGATACGCAGTATTTT
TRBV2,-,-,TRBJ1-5,CASRGRSSSNQPQHF,TGTGCCAGCAGGGGCAGATCATCTAGCAATCAGCCCCAGCATTTT
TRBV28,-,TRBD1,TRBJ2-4,CASSLSRGLGIQYF,TGTGCCAGCAGTTTAAGCAGGGGGCTCGGCATTCAGTACTTC
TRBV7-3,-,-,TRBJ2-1,CASSWGTSRDEQFF,TGTGCCAGCAGTTGGGGCACTTCTAGGGATGAGCAGTTCTTC
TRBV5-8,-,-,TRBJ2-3,CASSSARGTAHLTDTQYF,TGTGCCAGCAGCTCGGCACGCGGGACAGCCCATTTAACAGATACGCAGTATTTT
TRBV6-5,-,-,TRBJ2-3,CASSRRGTDTQYF,TGTGCCAGCAGTAGGAGAGGCACAGATACGCAGTATTTT
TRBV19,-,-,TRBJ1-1,CASSMVASTEAFF,TGTGCCAGTAGTATGGTGGCAAGCACTGAAGCTTTCTTT
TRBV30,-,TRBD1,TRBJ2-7,CAWGDSYEQYF,TGTGCCTGGGGGGACAGCTACGAGCAGTACTTC
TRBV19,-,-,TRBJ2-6,CASGRGAPGANVLTF,TGTGCCTCGGGCCGTGGGGCTCCTGGGGCCAACGTCCTGACTTTC
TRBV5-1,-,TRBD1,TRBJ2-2,CASSLVGQLNGELFF,TGCGCCAGCAGCTTGGTGGGACAGTTGAACGGGGAGCTGTTTTTT
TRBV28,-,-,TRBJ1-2,CASGYREGGYTF,TGTGCCAGCGGATACAGGGAGGGCGGCTACACCTTC
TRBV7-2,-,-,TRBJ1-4,CASSPPGGREKLFF,TGTGCCAGCAGCCCCCCCGGGGGGCGTGAAAAACTGTTTTTT
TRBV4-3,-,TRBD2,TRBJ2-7,CASSQGPSGAYEQYF,TGCGCCAGCAGCCAAGGGCCTAGCGGGGCCTACGAGCAGTACTTC
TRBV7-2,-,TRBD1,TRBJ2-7,CASSLVSGGGSGYEQYF,TGTGCCAGCAGCTTAGTATCAGGGGGCGGTTCGGGCTACGAGCAGTACTTC
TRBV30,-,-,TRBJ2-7,CAWMAGPYEQYF,TGTGCCTGGATGGCGGGGCCCTACGAGCAGTACTTC
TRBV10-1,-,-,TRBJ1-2,CASSESTGYGYTF,TGCGCCAGCAGTGAGTCGACGGGCTATGGCTACACCTTC
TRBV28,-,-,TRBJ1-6,CASSLPHLPLHF,TGTGCCAGCAGTTTACCTCACTTACCCCTCCACTTT
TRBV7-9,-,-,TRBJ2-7,CASSHDYYEQYF,TGTGCCAGCAGCCACGACTACTACGAGCAGTACTTC
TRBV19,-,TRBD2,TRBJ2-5,CASSKPSGSQETQYF,TGTGCCAGTAGTAAACCTAGCGGATCACAAGAGACCCAGTACTTC
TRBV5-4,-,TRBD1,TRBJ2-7,CASSLGGQEREQYF,TGTGCCAGCAGCTTGGGGGGACAGGAGAGGGAGCAGTACTTC
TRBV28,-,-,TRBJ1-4,CASSFPPGSEKLFF,TGTGCCAGCAGTTTCCCCCCGGGAAGTGAAAAACTGTTTTTT
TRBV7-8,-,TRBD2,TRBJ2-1,CASSLVGSGVYNEQFF,TGTGCCAGCAGCTTAGTTGGTAGCGGGGTCTACAATGAGCAGTTCTTC
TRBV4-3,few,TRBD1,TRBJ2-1,CASSQDGRGSYNEQFF,TGCGCCAGCAGCCAAGATGGCAGGGGGTCTTACAATGAGCAGTTCTTC
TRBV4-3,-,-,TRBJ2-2,CASSRGLRGQDTGELFF,TGCGCCAGCAGCCGTGGGTTGCGCGGTCAAGACACCGGGGAGCTGTTTTTT
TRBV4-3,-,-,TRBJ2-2,CASSQDSSLPGELFF,TGCGCCAGCAGCCAAGATTCTAGCCTGCCCGGGGAGCTGTTTTTT
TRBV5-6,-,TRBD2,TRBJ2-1,CASSRLAGAYPTYNEQFF,TGTGCCAGCAGCCGACTAGCGGGGGCCTATCCTACCTACAATGAGCAGTTCTTC
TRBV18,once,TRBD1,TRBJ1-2,CASSTTGYQDGYTF,TGTGCCAGCTCGACGACAGGGTATCAAGATGGCTACACCTTC
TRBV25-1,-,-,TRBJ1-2,CASRPNNSHYGYTF,TGTGCCAGCAGACCCAATAATAGTCACTATGGCTACACCTTC
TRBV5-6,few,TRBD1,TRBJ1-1,CASSISTGGGDGDTEAFF,TGTGCCAGCAGCATATCAACAGGGGGCGGGGACGGGGACACTGAAGCTTTCTTT
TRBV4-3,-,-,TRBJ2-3,CASSQDSGAGLDTQYF,TGCGCCAGCAGCCAAGATTCTGGTGCAGGGTTGGATACGCAGTATTTT
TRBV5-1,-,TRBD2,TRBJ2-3,CASTMGRGTDTQYF,TGCGCCAGCACCATGGGGAGGGGCACAGATACGCAGTATTTT
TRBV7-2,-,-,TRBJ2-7,CASSLSQASYEQYF,TGTGCCAGCAGCTTATCGCAGGCCTCCTACGAGCAGTACTTC
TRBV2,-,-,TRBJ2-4,CASSEKQALQYF,TGTGCCAGCAGTGAAAAGCAGGCACTCCAGTACTTC